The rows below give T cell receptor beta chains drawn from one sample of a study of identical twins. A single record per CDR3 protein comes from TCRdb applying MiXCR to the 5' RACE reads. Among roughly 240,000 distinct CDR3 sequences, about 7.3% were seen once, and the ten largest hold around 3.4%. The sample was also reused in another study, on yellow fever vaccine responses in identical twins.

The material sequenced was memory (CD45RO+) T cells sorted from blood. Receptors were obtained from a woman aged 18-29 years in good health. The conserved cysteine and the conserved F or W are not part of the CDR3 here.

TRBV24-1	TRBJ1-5	ATSDGDPKPQH
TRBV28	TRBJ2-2	ASSDEPTPNTGELL
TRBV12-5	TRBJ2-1	ASGLQTSGIPYNEQF
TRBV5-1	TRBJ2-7	ASSLGEFMAGSYEQY
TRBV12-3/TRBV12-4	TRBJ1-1	ASSFSRPTEAF
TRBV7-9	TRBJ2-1	ASSLDGTSIYEQF
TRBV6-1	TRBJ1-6	ASSPNVGQSNSPLH
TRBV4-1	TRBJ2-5	ASRQTGKETQY
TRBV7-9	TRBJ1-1	ASSLISTEAF
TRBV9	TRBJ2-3	ASSVDGGGTDTQY
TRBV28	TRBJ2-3	ASSDGQGTDTQY
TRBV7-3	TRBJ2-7	ASSFAIGGPYEQY
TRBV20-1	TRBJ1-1	SARDWDRGDTEAF
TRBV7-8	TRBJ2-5	ASSPWVLQETQY
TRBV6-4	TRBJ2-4	ATMGLAGEGNIQY
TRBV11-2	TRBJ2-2	ASSLGQGQHRELF
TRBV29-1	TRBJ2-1	SVTRDDYNEQF
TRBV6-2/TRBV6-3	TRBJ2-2	ASSRSGTGPGPGELF
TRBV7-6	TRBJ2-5	ASSRIRLQGETQY
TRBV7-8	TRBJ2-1	ASSSGTGRYNEQF
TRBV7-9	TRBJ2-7	ASSHGLAGGGEQY
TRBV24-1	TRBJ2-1	ATSDRTGEQF
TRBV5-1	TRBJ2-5	ASSSGISLEETQY
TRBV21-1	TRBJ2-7	ASSKLTGGRNEQY
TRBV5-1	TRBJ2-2	ASGGLAGANTGELF
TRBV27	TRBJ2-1	ASSLSVTSWGSGEQF
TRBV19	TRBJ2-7	ASSILAGEWYEQY
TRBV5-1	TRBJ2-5	ASSFSGGKQETQY
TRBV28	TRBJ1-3	ASVTGAGNTIY
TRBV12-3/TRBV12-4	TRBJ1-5	ASRSRETSNQPQH
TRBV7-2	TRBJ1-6	ASSLMLGGNSPLH
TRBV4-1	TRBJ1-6	ASSQGLRDPISPLH
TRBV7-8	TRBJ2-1	ASSLVVYEQF